This T cell receptor beta chain was identified during a study of blood T cell repertoires in COVID-19. In the study overall: The cDNA or gDNA used as material had been derived from T cells, B-cell-depleted T cells, or PBMCs.

Clinical history as reported by participants underpinned cohort assignment. Using immunoSEQ multiplex PCR, the repertoire was profiled, and TCRdb retains in-frame clones only, with some absent. The sample has fewer than 300,000 clones, about 89% seen once; the top ten hold roughly 9%. This CDR3 contains 16 residues. Germline assignment: CDR1 SQVTM and CDR2 ANQGSEA. Trimming at V came to 6 bases and at J to 0 bases, leaving 11 bases not matched to a gene. The receptor comes from a man in his forties who had recovered from COVID-19. Specimen: PBMCs or T cells enriched from blood (not recorded which). This chain connects TRBV29-1 to TRBJ2-1; 7 bases line up with TRBD1. CDR3 protein: CSVETGTASSYNEQFF. The CDR3 nucleotides read TGCAGCGTCGAAACCGGGACAGCGAGCTCCTACAATGAGCAGTTCTTC.